One sample yielded the 17 T cell receptor beta chains listed below, sequenced in a study of Graves' ophthalmopathy and Graves' hyperthyroidism. CDR3 regions of TCR beta were amplified from RNA transcripts. Investigators did first-round RT-PCR with HTBI primers, then second-round multiplex PCR. TCRdb itself ran the multiplex PCR reads through MiXCR, one entry per CDR3 protein. The sample lists under 250,000 distinct CDR3 sequences, approximately 28% occurring once. Input material: peripheral blood. These receptors all come from a man aged 50 to 59 with Graves' ophthalmopathy.

The J gene is TRBJ2-2, the V gene TRBV11-2, with D perhaps TRBD1 or TRBD2 (7 bases each). The CDR3 has 17 residues. Deletions cut 2 bases from V and 5 bases from J, with 18 bases between. Germline V gene data show CDR1 as SGHAT and CDR2 as FQNNGV. CDR3 in amino acids: CASSLSGGGIFTGELFF. The CDR3 DNA follows: TGTGCCAGCAGCTTATCAGGGGGAGGGATATTTACCGGGGAGCTGTTTTTT.

The chain is built from TRBV27 and TRBJ2-2; D uncertain. This CDR3 spans 14 amino acids. Germline assignment: CDR1 MNHEY and CDR2 SMNVEV (reference sequence). The V gene lost 5 bases and the J gene lost 4 bases, with 11 bases spanning the gap. The CDR3 here is CASSPSSRTGELFF. In nucleotides, the CDR3 is TGTGCCAGCAGTCCCTCAAGTCGCACCGGGGAGCTGTTTTTT.

This clonotype was observed many times. V gene TRBV5-1 combines with J gene TRBJ2-7; 13 positions match TRBD2. V trimming: 4 bases; J trimming: 5 bases; junction bases outside the gene matches: 6. This CDR3 comprises 15 residues. Per germline, CDR1 SGHRS and CDR2 YFSETQ. In DNA form, the CDR3 reads TGCGCCAGCAGCCGGGGGACTAGCGGGAACGACGAGCAGTACTTC. Its protein product is CASSRGTSGNDEQYF.

This clonotype was seen ten or more times. The chain couples TRBV7-3 to TRBJ1-1; tentatively, D is TRBD1 (6 bases). Germline values: CDR1 SGHTA, CDR2 FQGTGA. This CDR3 has 12 residues. Here the CDR3 DNA reads TGTTACGGGGGGGCGGAGAACACTGAAGCTTTCTTT. Translated: CYGGAENTEAFF.

Many counts were recorded for this clonotype. The V gene is TRBV12-3 or TRBV12-4, the J gene TRBJ2-7; 7 nucleotides line up with TRBD1. Trimming at V came to 6 bases and at J to 1 base, leaving 9 bases not matched to a gene. This CDR3 comprises 15 residues. The CDR3 DNA reads TGTGCCAGCAGAAAGGGGGCAGGCGAATCCTACGAGCAGTACTTC. It translates to CASRKGAGESYEQYF.

This clonotype was picked up many times. The chain couples TRBV6-2 or TRBV6-3 to TRBJ1-1; D unclear. The CDR3 is 16 residues long. V was trimmed by 6 bases and J by 3 bases, leaving 20 bases between them. Germline V lookup: CDR1 MNHEY, CDR2 SVGEGT. The CDR3 DNA reads TGTGCCAGCAGATCCCGGGCCCTCTATCTGCACACTGAAGCTTTCTTT. It is translated as CASRSRALYLHTEAFF.

This clonotype has at least ten counts. The gene calls are TRBV19 and TRBJ2-7, with D perhaps matching TRBD1 or TRBD2 (5 bases each). Trimming stripped 4 bases from V and 3 bases from J, with 16 bases between. CDR1 and CDR2 from the germline V gene are LNHDA and SQIVND (reference sequence). This CDR3 spans 15 amino acids. Here the CDR3 DNA reads TGTGCCAGTAGTAAGGACGGGACCCAGTACTACGAGCAGTACTTC. It yields the protein CASSKDGTQYYEQYF.

This clonotype was counted ten times or more. The chain is built from TRBV7-2 and TRBJ2-5; 11 nucleotides line up with TRBD1. V gave up 4 bases and J gave up 5 bases; unmatched junction bases: 6. Germline lookup yields CDR1 SGHTA and CDR2 FQGNSA. The CDR3 runs to 15 residues. CDR3 nucleotides: TGTGCCAGCAGCTCATCGGACAGGGGGCAGGAGACCCAGTACTTC. It yields the protein CASSSSDRGQETQYF.

The rearrangement joins TRBV6-5 to TRBJ1-1; D may be TRBD1 (5 bases). The CDR3 is 15 amino acids. Deletions cut 2 bases from V and 4 bases from J, with 14 bases between. Germline CDR1 reads MNHEY; CDR2 reads SVGAGI. CDR3 coding DNA: TGTGCCAGCAGTTACCGGGGCCACCCGGGCACTGAAGCTTTCTTT. Translating gives CASSYRGHPGTEAFF.

This clonotype was seen at least ten times. This chain connects TRBV6-5 to TRBJ2-5; D not resolved. The CDR3 is 14 residues long. Germline CDR1 is MNHEY and CDR2 is SVGAGI. Trimming took off 3 bases at V and 5 bases at J, with 13 bases between the two ends. The CDR3, as DNA: TGTGCCAGCAGTTATGGAGACTTCGGGGAGACCCAGTACTTC. Protein: CASSYGDFGETQYF.

This chain joins TRBV12-3 or TRBV12-4 and TRBJ1-1; D is possibly TRBD1 (6 bases). There are 15 residues in the CDR3. Trimming took 7 bases from V and 1 from J, leaving 16 bases between them. CDR3 coding DNA: TGTGCCAGCACCCTGACAGGCAGGAGGAACACTGAAGCTTTCTTT. Amino acid sequence: CASTLTGRRNTEAFF.

The chain is built from TRBV7-2 and TRBJ1-5; tentatively, D is TRBD1 (5 bases). There are 15 residues in the CDR3. Trimming stripped 3 bases from V and 3 bases from J, with 12 bases between. The germline V gene encodes CDR1 SGHTA and CDR2 FQGNSA. CDR3: CASSFWVGDNQPQHF. CDR3 DNA sequence: TGTGCCAGCAGCTTCTGGGTAGGGGACAATCAGCCCCAGCATTTT.

This clonotype was counted many times. This sequence joins TRBV7-8 and TRBJ1-1; D possibly corresponds to TRBD1 (5 bases). V shed 5 bases and J shed 6 bases, with 16 bases lying between them. The length of the CDR3 is 14 residues. The V gene's germline CDR1 is SGHVS and CDR2 FQNEAQ. Here the CDR3 reads CASSSGTEPPEAFF. In DNA form, the CDR3 reads TGTGCCAGCAGCAGCGGGACCGAACCCCCTGAAGCTTTCTTT.

In this sample, this clonotype turned up many times. The chain couples TRBV7-9 to TRBJ2-7, with D possibly TRBD1 on 7 matching bases. V dropped 3 bases and J dropped 6 bases, with 18 bases sitting between them. From germline, CDR1 is SEHNR and CDR2 FQNEAQ (reference sequence). The CDR3 is 15 amino acids. The chain's CDR3 is CASSFRAYRGGEQYF. The DNA for the CDR3 is TGTGCCAGCAGCTTTAGGGCTTACAGGGGAGGCGAGCAGTACTTC.

The genes are TRBV6-1 and TRBJ1-5; weak D call: TRBD1 (6 bases). The CDR3 covers 13 residues. Germline V gives CDR1 MNHNS, CDR2 SASEGT. V lost 7 bases to trimming and J lost 4 bases, with 11 bases between them. The CDR3 region has the DNA TGTGCCAGCACAGGGACACAGAATCAGCCCCAGCATTTT. Its translation: CASTGTQNQPQHF.

This clonotype was seen ten or more times. V usage is TRBV20-1 and J usage is TRBJ1-1; 7 bases line up with TRBD1. The CDR3 extends over 13 amino acids. Germline V gene data show CDR1 as DFQATT and CDR2 as SNEGSKA (reference sequence). After removal of 5 bases from V and 2 bases from J, the junction contained 5 bases not matched to a gene. The CDR3 nucleotides read TGCAGTGCTGGGGGACAGCATAACACTGAAGCTTTCTTT. It is translated as CSAGGQHNTEAFF.

The CDR3 DNA is TGCGCCAGCAGCTTACGCGGGGCTAGCTCCTACGAGCAGTACTTC. Residues: CASSLRGASSYEQYF. V and J are TRBV5-1 and TRBJ2-7, with a tentative D call TRBD2 (6 bases). Germline-derived CDR1 and CDR2 are SGHRS and YFSETQ. Trimming cost V 2 bases and J 0 bases, with 12 bases left between them. This CDR3 is 15 amino acids long.